Shown below are 9 T cell receptor beta chains from a single sample sequenced in a study of blood T cell repertoires in COVID-19. Method: immunoSEQ multiplex PCR; TCRdb's copy keeps in-frame clones and lacks some. The sample records about 170,000 clones, about 88% being singletons. The source material was peripheral blood. The receptors derive from a woman over 75 in a cohort sampled during active or convalescent COVID-19.

The chain carries TRBV10-3 and TRBJ2-1; possible D gene TRBD2, 5 bases. Germline V gene lookup returns CDR1 ENHRY and CDR2 SYGVKD. The germline V and J ends were trimmed by 5 bases and 3 bases, with 8 bases remaining between them. This CDR3 contains 13 residues. This CDR3 is CAISSGNYNEQFF. The CDR3 DNA reads as TGTGCCATCAGTTCCGGGAACTACAATGAGCAGTTCTTC.

The chain links TRBV7-8 to TRBJ1-4; a weak D match, TRBD1 (5 bases). Trimming removed 5 bases at V and 7 bases at J, with 23 bases between. Per germline, CDR1 SGHVS and CDR2 FQNEAQ. The CDR3 is made up of 17 amino acids. The CDR3 bases are TGTGCCAGCAGCCCCCGAAGGACACCCTCGTCCGGTGAAAAACTGTTTTTT. This encodes CASSPRRTPSSGEKLFF.

V gene TRBV28 combines with J gene TRBJ1-2, with D uncertain. This CDR3 is 11 amino acids long. The germline CDR1 and CDR2 sequences are MDHEN and SYDVKM. The V and J ends lost 3 bases and 8 bases respectively, with 7 bases between them. The chain's CDR3 is CASSLALGYTF. The CDR3 DNA sequence: TGTGCCAGCAGTTTGGCACTAGGCTACACCTTC.

The V call is TRBV9, the J call TRBJ1-5; no definite D call. CDR1 and CDR2 from the germline V gene are SGDLS and YYNGEE. V lost 0 bases to trimming and J lost 7 bases, with 14 bases between them. This CDR3 is 15 amino acids long. The CDR3 spells CASSVDPTEEQPQHF. For the CDR3, the DNA is TGTGCCAGCAGCGTAGATCCCACGGAGGAGCAGCCCCAGCATTTT.

The V call is TRBV2, the J call TRBJ2-1; 12 bases match TRBD2. The V gene's germline CDR1 is SNHLY and CDR2 FYNNEI. This CDR3 spans 16 amino acids. V lost 4 bases, J lost 3 bases, and 4 bases stayed unmatched. DNA for the CDR3: TGTGCCAGCAGTGTCAAGACTAGCGGGAGCTACAATGAGCAGTTCTTC. Its translation is CASSVKTSGSYNEQFF.

This clone was counted between two and nine times. This same CDR3 is encoded by further DNA sequences in the sample. The chain employs TRBV3-1 (or the pseudogene TRBV3-2) and TRBJ1-1; TRBD1 might be the D (6 bases). V gave up 1 base and J gave up 0 bases, with 6 bases separating them. This CDR3 comprises 14 residues. Germline values: CDR1 LGHDT, CDR2 YNNKEL (reference sequence). CDR3 sequence reads: CASSQGQVNTEAFF. The CDR3 DNA is TGTGCCAGCAGCCAAGGACAGGTGAACACTGAAGCTTTCTTT.

The V call is TRBV10-1, the J call TRBJ1-1; weak D call: TRBD1 (6 bases). The V end was cut by 3 bases, the J end by 9 bases, with 11 bases between. There are 12 residues in the CDR3. Germline V gene lookup returns CDR1 WNHNN and CDR2 SYGVQD (reference sequence). CDR3 sequence reads: CASSDPGVKAFF. The CDR3 DNA reads TGCGCCAGCAGTGATCCAGGGGTGAAAGCTTTCTTT.

J is TRBJ1-3 and V is TRBV15, with D perhaps TRBD1 (6 bases). The CDR3 length is 15 residues. The V and J ends lost 2 bases and 4 bases respectively, with 12 bases between them. In germline, CDR1 is LNHNV, CDR2 YYDKDF (reference sequence). The CDR3 protein is CATSRLQGYGNTIYF. DNA of the CDR3: TGTGCCACCAGCAGATTACAGGGATACGGAAACACCATATATTTT.

Comments on this clone: The same CDR3 also results from other DNA sequences found in this sample. This chain connects TRBV4-1 to TRBJ1-4; TRBD1 agrees at 8 bases. With 4 bases clipped from V and 6 bases from J, the junction kept 7 bases outside the gene matches. Germline CDR1 and CDR2: MGHRA and YSYEKL. The CDR3 length is 15 residues. The CDR3 nucleotides read TGCGCCAGCAGCCCGAGACAGGGGCAGGATGAAAAACTGTTTTTT. Translating it yields CASSPRQGQDEKLFF.